This TCR beta chain was documented in a study of OX40 agonist ivuxolimab in advanced cancers. The CDR3 totals 15 residues. V gave up 4 bases and J gave up 1 base, with 12 bases separating them. Per the germline V gene, CDR1 is PRHDT and CDR2 is FYEKMQ (reference sequence). The repertoire was sequenced with immunoSEQ multiplex PCR; TCRdb's copy has only in-frame clones and lacks some. Of 20,000 to 30,000 clones in the sample, 65% to 85% were seen once. Whole-study findings and limits: Some nonresponders likewise displayed low normalized T-cell clonal expansion.

This clone has more than one count but fewer than ten. The antigen is undetermined. The specimen comprised CD4+ or CD8+ T cells sorted from blood, sampled in a trial of the OX40 agonist ivuxolimab. The rearrangement joins TRBV13 to TRBJ2-3; D is possibly TRBD1 or TRBD2 (5 bases each). The clonotype originates from an adult with an advanced solid tumor such as melanoma, head and neck, liver or kidney cancer. DNA for the CDR3: TGTGCCAGCAGCTCCACCCGGGACGGCACAGATACGCAGTATTTT. Residues: CASSSTRDGTDTQYF.